The clone carrying this T cell receptor (beta chain) turned up a few times. Its target is unknown. The entry originates in a study of regulatory T cells in long-lasting Graves disease. Study-wide points: Exclusively peripheral blood, rather than thyroid tissue, was studied. Persistent patients shared more public clonotypes (2,741) than newly diagnosed patients (about 970).

CDR3 regions were amplified by Arm-PCR using iRepertoire HTBI primers to build TCR beta libraries. TCRdb reanalysed the multiplex PCR reads using MiXCR and keeps one entry per CDR3 protein. The profile shows roughly 450,000 distinct CDR3 sequences, around 24% of them singletons. As for time point: persistent/refractory GD, antithyroid drugs over 5 years with positive TRAb. PBMCs provided the RNA from which the TCR library was made. Trimming shortened V by 3 bases and J by 10 bases, and 13 bases separated the two germline ends. In germline, CDR1 is LGHDT, CDR2 YNNKEL (reference sequence). This CDR3 has 13 residues.

Sequencing was performed on peripheral blood mononuclear cells (PBMCs), taken when the disease was refractory, from a patient treated with antithyroid drugs. This TCR was recovered from a female donor with Graves disease. The rearrangement uses TRBV3-1 and TRBJ2-1, with D possibly TRBD2 on 6 matching bases. The CDR3 protein is CASSHLRGREQFF. In nucleotides, the CDR3 is TGTGCCAGCAGCCATTTACGGGGGAGGGAGCAGTTCTTC.